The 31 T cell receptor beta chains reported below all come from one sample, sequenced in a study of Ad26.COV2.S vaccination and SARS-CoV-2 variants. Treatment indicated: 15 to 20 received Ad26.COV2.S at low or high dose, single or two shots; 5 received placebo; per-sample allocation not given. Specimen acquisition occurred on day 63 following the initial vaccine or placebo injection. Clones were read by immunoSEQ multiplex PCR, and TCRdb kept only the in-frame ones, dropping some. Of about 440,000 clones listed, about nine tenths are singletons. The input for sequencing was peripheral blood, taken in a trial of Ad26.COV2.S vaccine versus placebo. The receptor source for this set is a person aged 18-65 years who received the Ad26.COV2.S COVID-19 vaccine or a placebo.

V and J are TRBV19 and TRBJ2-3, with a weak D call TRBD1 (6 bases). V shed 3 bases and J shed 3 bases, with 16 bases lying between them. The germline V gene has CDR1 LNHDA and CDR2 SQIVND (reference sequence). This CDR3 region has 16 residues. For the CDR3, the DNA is TGTGCCAGTAGTATCGCAGGGGACGGGTTGACAGATACGCAGTATTTT. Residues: CASSIAGDGLTDTQYF.

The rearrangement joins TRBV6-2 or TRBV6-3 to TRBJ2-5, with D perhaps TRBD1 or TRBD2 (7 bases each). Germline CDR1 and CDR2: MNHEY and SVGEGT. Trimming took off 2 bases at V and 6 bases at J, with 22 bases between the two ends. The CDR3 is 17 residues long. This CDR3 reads CASSYAPGTTDRKTQYF. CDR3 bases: TGTGCCAGCAGTTACGCTCCCGGGACTACGGACAGGAAGACCCAGTACTTC.

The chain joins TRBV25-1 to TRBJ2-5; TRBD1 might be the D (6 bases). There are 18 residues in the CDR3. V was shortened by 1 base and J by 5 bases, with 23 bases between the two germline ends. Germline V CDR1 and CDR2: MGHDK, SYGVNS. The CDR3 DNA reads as TGTGCCAGCAGTGAATCAGGGGCTGGTGCGACGAGGGGGGAGACCCAGTACTTC. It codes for CASSESGAGATRGETQYF.

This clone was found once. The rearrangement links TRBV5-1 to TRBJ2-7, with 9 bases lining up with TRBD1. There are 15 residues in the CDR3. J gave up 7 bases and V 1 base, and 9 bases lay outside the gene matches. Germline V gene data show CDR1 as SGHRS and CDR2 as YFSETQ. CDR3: CASSLLPQGASEQYF. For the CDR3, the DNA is TGCGCCAGCAGCTTGTTACCACAGGGGGCGAGTGAGCAGTACTTC. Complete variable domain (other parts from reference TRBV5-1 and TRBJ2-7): KAGVTQTPRYLIKTRGQQVTLSCSPISGHRSVSWYQQTPGQGLQFLFEYFSETQRNKGNFPGRFSGRQFSNSRSEMNVSTLELGDSALYLCASSLLPQGASEQYFGPGTRLTVT.

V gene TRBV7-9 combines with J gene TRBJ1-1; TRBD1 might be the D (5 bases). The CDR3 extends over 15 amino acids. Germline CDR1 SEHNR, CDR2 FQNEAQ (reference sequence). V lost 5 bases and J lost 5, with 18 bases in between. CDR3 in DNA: TGTGCCAGCAGCAACTCGGGGGGTACCACAACTGAAGCTTTCTTT. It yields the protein CASSNSGGTTTEAFF.

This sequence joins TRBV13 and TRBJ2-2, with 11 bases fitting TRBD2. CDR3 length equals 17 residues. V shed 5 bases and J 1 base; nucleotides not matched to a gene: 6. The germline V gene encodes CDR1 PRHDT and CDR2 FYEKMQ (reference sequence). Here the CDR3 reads CASSPKGTSGNTGELFF. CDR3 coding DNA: TGTGCCAGCAGCCCAAAGGGGACTAGCGGGAACACCGGGGAGCTGTTTTTT. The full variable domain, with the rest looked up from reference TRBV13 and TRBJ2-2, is AAGVIQSPRHLIKEKRETATLKCYPIPRHDTVYWYQQGPGQDPQFLISFYEKMQSDKGSIPDRFSAQQFSDYHSELNMSSLELGDSALYFCASSPKGTSGNTGELFFGEGSRLTVL.

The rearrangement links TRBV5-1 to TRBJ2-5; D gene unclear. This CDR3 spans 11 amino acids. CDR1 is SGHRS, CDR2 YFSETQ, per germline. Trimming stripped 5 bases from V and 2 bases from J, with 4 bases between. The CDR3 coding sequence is TGCGCCAGCAGACTACAAGAGACCCAGTACTTC. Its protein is CASRLQETQYF.

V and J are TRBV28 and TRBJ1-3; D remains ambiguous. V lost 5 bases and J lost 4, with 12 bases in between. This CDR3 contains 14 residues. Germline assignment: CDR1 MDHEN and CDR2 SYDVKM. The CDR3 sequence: CASSNLGRGNTIYF. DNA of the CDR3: TGTGCCAGCAGTAACCTGGGGAGGGGAAACACCATATATTTT.

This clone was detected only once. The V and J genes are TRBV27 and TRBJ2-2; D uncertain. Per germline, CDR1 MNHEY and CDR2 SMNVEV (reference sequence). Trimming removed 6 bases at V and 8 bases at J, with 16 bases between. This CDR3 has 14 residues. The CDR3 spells CASRMGREHGELFF. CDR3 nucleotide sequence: TGTGCCAGCAGGATGGGTCGAGAACATGGGGAGCTGTTTTTT.

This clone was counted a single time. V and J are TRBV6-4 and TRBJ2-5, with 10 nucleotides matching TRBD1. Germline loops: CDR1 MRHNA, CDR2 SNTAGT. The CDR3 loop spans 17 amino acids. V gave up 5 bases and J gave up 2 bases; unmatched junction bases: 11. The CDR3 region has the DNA TGTGCCAGCAGTCCCCGCGCCGACAGGGGGCGACAAGAGACCCAGTACTTC. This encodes CASSPRADRGRQETQYF.

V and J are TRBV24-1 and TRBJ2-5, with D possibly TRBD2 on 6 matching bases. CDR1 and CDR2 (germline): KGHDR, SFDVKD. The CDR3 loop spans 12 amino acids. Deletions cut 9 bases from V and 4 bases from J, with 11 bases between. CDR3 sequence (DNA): TGTGCCACCGGGGGGTTTGGAGAGACCCAGTACTTC. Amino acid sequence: CATGGFGETQYF.

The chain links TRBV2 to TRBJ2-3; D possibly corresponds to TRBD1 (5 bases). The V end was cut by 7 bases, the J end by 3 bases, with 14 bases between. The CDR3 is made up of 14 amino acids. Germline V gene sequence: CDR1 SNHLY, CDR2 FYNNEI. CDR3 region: CASKQVFRTDTQYF. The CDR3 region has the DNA TGTGCCAGCAAACAGGTTTTTCGGACAGATACGCAGTATTTT.

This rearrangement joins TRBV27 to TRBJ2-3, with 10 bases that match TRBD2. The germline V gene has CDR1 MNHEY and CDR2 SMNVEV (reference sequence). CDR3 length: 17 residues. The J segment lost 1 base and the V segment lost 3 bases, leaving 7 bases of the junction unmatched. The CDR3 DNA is TGTGCCAGCAGTTTCCTTGGACTAGCGGCCGGCACAGATACGCAGTATTTT. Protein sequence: CASSFLGLAAGTDTQYF.

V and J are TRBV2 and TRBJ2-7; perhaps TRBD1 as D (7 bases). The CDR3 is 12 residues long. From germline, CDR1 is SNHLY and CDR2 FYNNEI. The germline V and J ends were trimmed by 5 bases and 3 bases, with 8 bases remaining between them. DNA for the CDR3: TGTGCCAGCAGTCAGGGGGGCTACGAGCAGTACTTC. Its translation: CASSQGGYEQYF. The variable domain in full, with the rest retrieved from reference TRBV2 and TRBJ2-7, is EPEVTQTPSHQVTQMGQEVILRCVPISNHLYFYWYRQILGQKVEFLVSFYNNEISEKSEIFDDQFSVERPDGSNFTLKIRSTKLEDSAMYFCASSQGGYEQYFGPGTRLTVT.

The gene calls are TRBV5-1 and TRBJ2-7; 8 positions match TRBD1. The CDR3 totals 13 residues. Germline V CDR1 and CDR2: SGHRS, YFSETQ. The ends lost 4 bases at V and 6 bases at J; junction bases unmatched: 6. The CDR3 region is CASSPGTGSEQYF. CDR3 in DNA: TGCGCCAGCAGCCCCGGGACAGGAAGCGAGCAGTACTTC.

The CDR3: CASSGNGNQPQHF. The CDR3 DNA sequence: TGTGCCAGCAGTGGGAACGGCAATCAGCCCCAGCATTTT. The chain couples TRBV2 to TRBJ1-5; no clear D. CDR1 and CDR2 (germline): SNHLY, FYNNEI. V shed 4 bases and J shed 2 bases, with 6 bases lying between them. This CDR3 contains 13 residues.

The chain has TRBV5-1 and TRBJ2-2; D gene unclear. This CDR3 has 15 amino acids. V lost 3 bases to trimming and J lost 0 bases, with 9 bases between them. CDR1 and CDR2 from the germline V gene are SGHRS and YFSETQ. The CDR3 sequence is CASSSPNANTGELFF. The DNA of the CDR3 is TGCGCCAGCAGCTCCCCAAACGCGAACACCGGGGAGCTGTTTTTT.

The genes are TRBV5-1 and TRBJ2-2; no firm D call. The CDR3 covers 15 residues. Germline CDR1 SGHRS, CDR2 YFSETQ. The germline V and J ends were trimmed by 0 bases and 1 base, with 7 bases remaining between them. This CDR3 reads CASSLGTRNTGELFF. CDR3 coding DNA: TGCGCCAGCAGCTTGGGGACGAGGAACACCGGGGAGCTGTTTTTT.

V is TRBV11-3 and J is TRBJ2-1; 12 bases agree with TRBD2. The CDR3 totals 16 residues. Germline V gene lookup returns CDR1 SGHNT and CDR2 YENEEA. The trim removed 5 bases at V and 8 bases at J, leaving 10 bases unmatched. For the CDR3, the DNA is TGTGCCAGCAGCCCCGGCCGGACTAGCGGGACATATGAGCAGTTCTTC. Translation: CASSPGRTSGTYEQFF.

CDR3 sequence: CASSLSGGVGTEAFF. The CDR3 nucleotides read TGCGCCAGCAGCCTCTCAGGCGGGGTCGGCACTGAAGCTTTCTTT. The chain joins TRBV4-3 to TRBJ1-1; D gene ambiguous. V lost 4 bases and J 4 bases, leaving 16 bases between the germline ends. Germline lookup yields CDR1 LGHNA and CDR2 YSLEER. The CDR3 runs to 15 residues.

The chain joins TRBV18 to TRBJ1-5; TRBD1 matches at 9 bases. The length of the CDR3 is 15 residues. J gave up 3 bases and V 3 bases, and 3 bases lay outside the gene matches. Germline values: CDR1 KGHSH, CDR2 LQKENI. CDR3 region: CASSPDRGVNQPQHF. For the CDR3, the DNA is TGTGCCAGCTCACCGGACAGGGGTGTCAATCAGCCCCAGCATTTT.

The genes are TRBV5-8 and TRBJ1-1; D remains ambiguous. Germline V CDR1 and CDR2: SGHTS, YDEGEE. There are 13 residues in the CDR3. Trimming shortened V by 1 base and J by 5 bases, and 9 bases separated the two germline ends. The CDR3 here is CASSLKGGTEAFF. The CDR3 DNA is TGTGCCAGCAGCTTGAAGGGAGGGACTGAAGCTTTCTTT.

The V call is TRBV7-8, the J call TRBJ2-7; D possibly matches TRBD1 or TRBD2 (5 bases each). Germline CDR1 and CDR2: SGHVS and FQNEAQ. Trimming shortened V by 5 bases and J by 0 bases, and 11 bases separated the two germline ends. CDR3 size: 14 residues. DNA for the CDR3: TGTGCCAGCAGCCCCCAGGGAGTCTCCTACGAGCAGTACTTC. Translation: CASSPQGVSYEQYF.

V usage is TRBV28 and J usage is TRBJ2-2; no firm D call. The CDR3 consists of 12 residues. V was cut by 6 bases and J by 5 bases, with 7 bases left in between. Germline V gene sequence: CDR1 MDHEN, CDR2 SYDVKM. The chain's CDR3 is CASRVSTGELFF. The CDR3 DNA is TGTGCCAGCAGGGTCTCGACCGGGGAGCTGTTTTTT.

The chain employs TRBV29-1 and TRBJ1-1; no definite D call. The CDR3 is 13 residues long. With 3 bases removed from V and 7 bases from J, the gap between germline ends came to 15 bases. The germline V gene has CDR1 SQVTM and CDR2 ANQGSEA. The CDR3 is CSVDYRVGDEAFF. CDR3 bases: TGCAGCGTTGATTATAGGGTAGGCGATGAAGCTTTCTTT.

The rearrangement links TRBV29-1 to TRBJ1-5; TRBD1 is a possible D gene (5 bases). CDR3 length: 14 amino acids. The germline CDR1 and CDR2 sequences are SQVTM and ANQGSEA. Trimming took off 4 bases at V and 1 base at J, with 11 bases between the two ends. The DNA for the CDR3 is TGCAGCGTTGCGCAGGGTAGGAGCAATCAGCCCCAGCATTTT. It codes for CSVAQGRSNQPQHF.

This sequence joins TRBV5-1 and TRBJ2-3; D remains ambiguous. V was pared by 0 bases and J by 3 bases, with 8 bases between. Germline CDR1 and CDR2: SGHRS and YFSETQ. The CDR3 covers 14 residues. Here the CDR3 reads CASSLDKPTDTQYF. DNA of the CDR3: TGCGCCAGCAGCTTGGATAAACCGACAGATACGCAGTATTTT.

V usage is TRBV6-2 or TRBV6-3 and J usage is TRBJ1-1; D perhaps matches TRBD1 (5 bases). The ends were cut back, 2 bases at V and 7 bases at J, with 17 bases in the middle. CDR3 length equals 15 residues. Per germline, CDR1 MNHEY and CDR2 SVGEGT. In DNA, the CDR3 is TGTGCCAGCAGTTACAGGAGTCTAGGGGCCTATGAAGCTTTCTTT. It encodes CASSYRSLGAYEAFF.

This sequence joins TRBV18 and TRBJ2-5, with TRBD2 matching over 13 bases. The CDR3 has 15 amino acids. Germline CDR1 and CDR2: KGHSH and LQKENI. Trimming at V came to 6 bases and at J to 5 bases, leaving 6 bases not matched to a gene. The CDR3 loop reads CASSPGLAGVETQYF. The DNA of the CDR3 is TGTGCCAGCTCGCCTGGACTAGCGGGAGTTGAGACCCAGTACTTC.

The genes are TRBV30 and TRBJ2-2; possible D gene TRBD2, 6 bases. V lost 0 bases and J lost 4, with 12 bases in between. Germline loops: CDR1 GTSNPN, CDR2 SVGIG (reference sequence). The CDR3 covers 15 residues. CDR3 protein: CAWSVGGEFTGELFF. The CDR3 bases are TGTGCCTGGAGTGTCGGCGGGGAGTTCACCGGGGAGCTGTTTTTT.

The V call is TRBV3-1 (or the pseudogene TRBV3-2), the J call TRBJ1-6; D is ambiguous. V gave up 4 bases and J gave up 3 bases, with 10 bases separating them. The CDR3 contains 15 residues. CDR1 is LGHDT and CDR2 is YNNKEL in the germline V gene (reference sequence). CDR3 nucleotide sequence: TGTGCCAGCAGCCGCCGCGGCGGCTATAATTCACCCCTCCACTTT. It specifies CASSRRGGYNSPLHF.